Here is one T cell receptor beta chain with its context. What it recognizes is unknown. The record originates from a study of shared clonotypes between healthy human individuals. Study as a whole: Each donor's CD8 memory used one plate, CD8 naive two, each CD4 subset three. Study-wide points: Sequencing depth was expected to affect clonotype sharing among donors. Even with large depth, rarefaction showed that sorted-subset sequencing was incomplete.

The germline V gene has CDR1 SEHNR and CDR2 FQNEAQ (reference sequence). Trimming took off 2 bases at V and 1 base at J, with 15 bases between the two ends. The CDR3 runs 18 residues. Assay execution proceeded at the deep level. Profiling relied on immunoSEQ multiplex PCR, and the TCRdb table lists in-frame clones only, not all of them. The sample carries about 1.4 million clones, approximately 96% recorded once. Sequenced sample: naive CD4+ T cells sorted from blood. As for subset: CD45RA+ positively selected. This receptor was identified in a man under 40 in good health. The genes are TRBV7-9 and TRBJ2-6, with a possible D match to TRBD2 (6 bases). CDR3 sequence: CASSLYAREPSGANVLTF. The CDR3, as DNA: TGTGCCAGCAGCTTATATGCGCGGGAACCGTCTGGGGCCAACGTCCTGACTTTC.